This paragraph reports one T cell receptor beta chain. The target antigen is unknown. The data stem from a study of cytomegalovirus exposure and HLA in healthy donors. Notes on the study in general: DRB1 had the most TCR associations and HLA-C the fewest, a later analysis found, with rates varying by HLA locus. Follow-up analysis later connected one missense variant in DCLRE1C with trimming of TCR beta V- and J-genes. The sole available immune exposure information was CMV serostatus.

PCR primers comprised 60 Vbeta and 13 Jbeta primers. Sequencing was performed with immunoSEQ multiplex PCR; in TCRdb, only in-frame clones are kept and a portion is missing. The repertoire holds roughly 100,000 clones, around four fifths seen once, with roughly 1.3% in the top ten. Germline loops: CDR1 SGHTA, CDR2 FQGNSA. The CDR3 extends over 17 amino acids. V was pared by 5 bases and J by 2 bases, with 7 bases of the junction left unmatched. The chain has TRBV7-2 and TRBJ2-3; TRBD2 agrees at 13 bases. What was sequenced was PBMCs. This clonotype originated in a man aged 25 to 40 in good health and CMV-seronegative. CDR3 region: CASSARLAGGPTDTQYF. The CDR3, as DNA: TGTGCCAGCAGCGCCCGACTAGCGGGGGGCCCCACAGATACGCAGTATTTT.